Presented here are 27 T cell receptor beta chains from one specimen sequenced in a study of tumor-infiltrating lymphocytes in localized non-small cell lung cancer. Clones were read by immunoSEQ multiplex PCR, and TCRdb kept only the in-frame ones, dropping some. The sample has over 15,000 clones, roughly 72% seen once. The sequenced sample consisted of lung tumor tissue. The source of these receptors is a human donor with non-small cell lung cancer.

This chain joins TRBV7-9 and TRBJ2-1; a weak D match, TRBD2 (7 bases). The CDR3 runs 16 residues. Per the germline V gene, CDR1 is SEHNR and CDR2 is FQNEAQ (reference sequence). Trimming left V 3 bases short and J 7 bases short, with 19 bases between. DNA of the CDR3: TGTGCCAGCAGCTTCCCTGGGGGCGGGAGTGGGAATGAGCAGTTCTTC. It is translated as CASSFPGGGSGNEQFF.

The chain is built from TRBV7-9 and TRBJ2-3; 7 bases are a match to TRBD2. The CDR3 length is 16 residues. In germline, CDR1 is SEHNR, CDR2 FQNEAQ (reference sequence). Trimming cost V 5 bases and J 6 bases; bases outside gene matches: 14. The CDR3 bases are TGTGCCAGCAGCCCATCAGGACTAGGGGAATGGGATACGCAGTATTTT. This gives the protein CASSPSGLGEWDTQYF.

This CDR3 is CASSLVGQGSRNEQFF. In nucleotides, the CDR3 is TGCGCCAGCAGCTTGGTTGGGCAGGGGAGTCGCAATGAGCAGTTCTTC. This rearrangement joins TRBV5-1 to TRBJ2-1; possible D gene TRBD1, 6 bases. The CDR3 totals 16 residues. From germline, CDR1 is SGHRS and CDR2 YFSETQ. V dropped 0 bases and J dropped 6 bases, with 16 bases sitting between them.

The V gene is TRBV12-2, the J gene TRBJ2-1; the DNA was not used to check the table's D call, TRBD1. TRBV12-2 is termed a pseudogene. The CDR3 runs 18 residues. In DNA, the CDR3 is TGTGCAAGTCGCTTAGGTTGGGACAGGGGTACCTCCTACAATGAGCAGTTCTTC. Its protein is CASRLGWDRGTSYNEQFF.

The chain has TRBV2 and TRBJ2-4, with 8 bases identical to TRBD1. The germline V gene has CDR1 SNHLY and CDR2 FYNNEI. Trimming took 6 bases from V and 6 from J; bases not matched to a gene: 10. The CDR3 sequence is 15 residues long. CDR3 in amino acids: CASSSRGQGGNIQYF. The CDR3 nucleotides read TGTGCCAGCAGCTCTCGAGGACAGGGCGGAAACATTCAGTACTTC.

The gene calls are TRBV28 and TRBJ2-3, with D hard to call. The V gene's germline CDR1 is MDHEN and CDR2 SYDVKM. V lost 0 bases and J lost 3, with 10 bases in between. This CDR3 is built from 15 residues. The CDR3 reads CASSLWGLGTDTQYF. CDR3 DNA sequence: TGTGCCAGCAGTTTATGGGGATTGGGAACAGATACGCAGTATTTT.

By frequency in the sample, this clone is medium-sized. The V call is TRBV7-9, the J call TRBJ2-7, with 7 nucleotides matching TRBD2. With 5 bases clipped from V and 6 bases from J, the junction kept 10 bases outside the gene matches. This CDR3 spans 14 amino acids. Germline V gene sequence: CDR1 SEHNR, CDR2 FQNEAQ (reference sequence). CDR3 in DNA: TGTGCCAGCAGCGAAAGGGGAGGGCGCGGCGAGCAGTACTTC. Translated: CASSERGGRGEQYF.

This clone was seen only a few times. CDR3 sequence reads: CASSYLAGVGSETQYF. Written as DNA, the CDR3 is TGTGCCAGCAGTTACTTAGCGGGAGTAGGGAGCGAGACCCAGTACTTC. J is TRBJ2-5 and V is TRBV6-5; TRBD2 matches at 9 bases. The CDR3 extends over 16 amino acids. The V segment lost 1 base and the J segment 5 bases; nucleotides outside the gene matches: 8. The germline V gene has CDR1 MNHEY and CDR2 SVGAGI.

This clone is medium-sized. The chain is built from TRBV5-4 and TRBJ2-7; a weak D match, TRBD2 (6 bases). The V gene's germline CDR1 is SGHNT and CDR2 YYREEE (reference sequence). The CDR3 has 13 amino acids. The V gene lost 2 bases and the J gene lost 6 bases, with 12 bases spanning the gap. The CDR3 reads CASSFGGRGEQYF. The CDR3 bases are TGTGCCAGCAGCTTCGGGGGAAGGGGCGAGCAGTACTTC.

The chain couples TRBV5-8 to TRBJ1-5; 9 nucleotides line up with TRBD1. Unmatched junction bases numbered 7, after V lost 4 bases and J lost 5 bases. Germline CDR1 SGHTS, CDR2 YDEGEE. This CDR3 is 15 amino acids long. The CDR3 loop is CASSRGDREDQPQHF. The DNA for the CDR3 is TGTGCCAGCAGCAGGGGGGACAGGGAAGATCAGCCCCAGCATTTT.

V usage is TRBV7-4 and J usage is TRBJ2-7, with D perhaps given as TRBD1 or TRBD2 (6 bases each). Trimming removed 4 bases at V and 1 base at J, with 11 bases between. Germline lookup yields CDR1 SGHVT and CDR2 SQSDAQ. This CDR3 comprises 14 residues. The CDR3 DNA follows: TGTGCCAGCAGCTCAGAGGGGGGATCCTACGAGCAGTACTTC. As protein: CASSSEGGSYEQYF.

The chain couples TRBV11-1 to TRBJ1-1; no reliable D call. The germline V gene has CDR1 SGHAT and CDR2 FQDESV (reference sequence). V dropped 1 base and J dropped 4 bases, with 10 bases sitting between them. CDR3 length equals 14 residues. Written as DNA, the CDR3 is TGTGCCAGCAGCTTAGGAACAGCGGGCACTGAAGCTTTCTTT. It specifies CASSLGTAGTEAFF. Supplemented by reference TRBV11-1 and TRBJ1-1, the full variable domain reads EAEVAQSPRYKITEKSQAVAFWCDPISGHATLYWYRQILGQGPELLVQFQDESVVDDSQLPKDRFSAERLKGVDSTLKIQPAELGDSAMYLCASSLGTAGTEAFFGQGTRLTVV.

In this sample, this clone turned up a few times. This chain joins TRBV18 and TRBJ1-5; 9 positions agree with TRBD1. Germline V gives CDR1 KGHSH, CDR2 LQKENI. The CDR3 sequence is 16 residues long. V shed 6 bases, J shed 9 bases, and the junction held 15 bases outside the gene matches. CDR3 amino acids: CASSPHQGTGLWPQHF. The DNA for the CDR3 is TGTGCCAGCTCCCCCCATCAAGGGACAGGGTTGTGGCCCCAGCATTTT.

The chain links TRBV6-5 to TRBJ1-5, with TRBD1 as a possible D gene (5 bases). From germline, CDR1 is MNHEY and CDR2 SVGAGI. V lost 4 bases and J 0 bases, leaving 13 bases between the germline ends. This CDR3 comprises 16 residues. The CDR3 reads CASSSRPGYSNQPQHF. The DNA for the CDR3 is TGTGCCAGCAGTTCCAGGCCAGGGTATAGCAATCAGCCCCAGCATTTT.

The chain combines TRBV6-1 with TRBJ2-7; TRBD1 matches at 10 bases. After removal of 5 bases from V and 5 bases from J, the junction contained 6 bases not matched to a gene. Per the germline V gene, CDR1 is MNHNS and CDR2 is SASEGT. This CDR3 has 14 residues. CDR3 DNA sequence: TGTGCCAGCAGTAAGAGGGACAGGGGAGACGAGCAGTACTTC. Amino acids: CASSKRDRGDEQYF.

The CDR3 sequence: CASSLVGSGQGYQPQHF. The CDR3 DNA reads as TGTGCCAGCAGCTTGGTAGGGTCGGGACAGGGATATCAGCCCCAGCATTTT. The chain employs TRBV5-6 and TRBJ1-5; TRBD1 matches 9 bases. There are 17 residues in the CDR3. The ends lost 0 bases at V and 5 bases at J; junction bases unmatched: 9. Germline lookup yields CDR1 SGHDT and CDR2 YYEEEE. The variable domain in full, completed from reference TRBV5-6 and TRBJ1-5, reads DAGVTQSPTHLIKTRGQQVTLRCSPKSGHDTVSWYQQALGQGPQFIFQYYEEEERQRGNFPDRFSGHQFPNYSSELNVNALLLGDSALYLCASSLVGSGQGYQPQHFGDGTRLSIL.

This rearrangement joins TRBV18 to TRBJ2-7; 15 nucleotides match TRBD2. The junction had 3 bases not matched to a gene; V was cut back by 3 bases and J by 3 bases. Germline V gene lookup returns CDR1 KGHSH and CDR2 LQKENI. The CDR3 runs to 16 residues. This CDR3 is CASSPGLAGGIYEQYF. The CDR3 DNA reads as TGTGCCAGCTCACCTGGACTAGCGGGAGGGATCTACGAGCAGTACTTC.

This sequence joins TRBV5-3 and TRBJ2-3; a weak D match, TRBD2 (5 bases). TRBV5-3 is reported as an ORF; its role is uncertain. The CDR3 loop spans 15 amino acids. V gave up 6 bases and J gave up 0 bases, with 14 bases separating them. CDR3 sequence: CARIRGRPSTDTQYF. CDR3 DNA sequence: TGTGCCAGAATCCGGGGTAGACCTAGCACAGATACGCAGTATTTT.

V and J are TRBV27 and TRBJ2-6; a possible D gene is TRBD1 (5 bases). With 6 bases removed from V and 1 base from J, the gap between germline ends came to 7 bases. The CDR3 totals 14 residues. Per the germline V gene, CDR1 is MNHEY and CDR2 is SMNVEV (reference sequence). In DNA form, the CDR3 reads TGTGCCAGCAGCAGGGCGTCTGGGGCCAACGTCCTGACTTTC. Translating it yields CASSRASGANVLTF.

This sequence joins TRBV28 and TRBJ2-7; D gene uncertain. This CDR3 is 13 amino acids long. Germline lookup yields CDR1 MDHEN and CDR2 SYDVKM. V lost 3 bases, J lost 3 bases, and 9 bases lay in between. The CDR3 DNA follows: TGTGCCAGCAGTTTGTCCAGTGTCTACGAGCAGTACTTC. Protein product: CASSLSSVYEQYF.

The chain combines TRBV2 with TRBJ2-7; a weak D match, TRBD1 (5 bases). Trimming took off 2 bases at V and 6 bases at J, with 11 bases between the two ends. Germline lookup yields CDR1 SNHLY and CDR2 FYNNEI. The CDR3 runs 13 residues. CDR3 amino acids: CASSEYARGEQYF. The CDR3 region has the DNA TGTGCCAGCAGTGAATATGCTAGGGGCGAGCAGTACTTC.

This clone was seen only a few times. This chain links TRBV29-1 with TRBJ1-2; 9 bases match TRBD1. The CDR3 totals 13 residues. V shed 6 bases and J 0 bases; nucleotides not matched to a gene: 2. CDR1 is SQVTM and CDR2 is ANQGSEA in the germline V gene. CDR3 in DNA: TGCAGCGTGGGACAGGGTACTAACTATGGCTACACCTTC. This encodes CSVGQGTNYGYTF.

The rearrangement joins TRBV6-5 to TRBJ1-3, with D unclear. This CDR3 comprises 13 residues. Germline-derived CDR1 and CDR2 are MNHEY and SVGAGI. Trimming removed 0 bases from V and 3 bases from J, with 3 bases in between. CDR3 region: CASSYSSGNTIYF. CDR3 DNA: TGTGCCAGCAGTTACTCGAGTGGAAACACCATATATTTT.

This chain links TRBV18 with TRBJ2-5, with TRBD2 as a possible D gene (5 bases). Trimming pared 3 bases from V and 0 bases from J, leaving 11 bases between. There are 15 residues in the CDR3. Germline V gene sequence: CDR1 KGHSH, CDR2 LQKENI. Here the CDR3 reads CASSPGEGNQETQYF. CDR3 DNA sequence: TGTGCCAGCTCACCTGGTGAGGGAAACCAAGAGACCCAGTACTTC. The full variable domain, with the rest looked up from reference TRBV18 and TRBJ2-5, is NAGVMQNPRHLVRRRGQEARLRCSPMKGHSHVYWYRQLPEEGLKFMVYLQKENIIDESGMPKERFSAEFPKEGPSILRIQQVVRGDSAAYFCASSPGEGNQETQYFGPGTRLLVL.

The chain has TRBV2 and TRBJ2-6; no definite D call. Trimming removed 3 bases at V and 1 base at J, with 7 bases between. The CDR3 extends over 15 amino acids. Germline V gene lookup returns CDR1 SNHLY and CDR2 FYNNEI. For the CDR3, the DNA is TGTGCCAGCAGTGATTTATTATCTGGGGCCAACGTCCTGACTTTC. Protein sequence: CASSDLLSGANVLTF. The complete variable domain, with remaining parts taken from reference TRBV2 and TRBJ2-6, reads EPEVTQTPSHQVTQMGQEVILRCVPISNHLYFYWYRQILGQKVEFLVSFYNNEISEKSEIFDDQFSVERPDGSNFTLKIRSTKLEDSAMYFCASSDLLSGANVLTFGAGSRLTVL.

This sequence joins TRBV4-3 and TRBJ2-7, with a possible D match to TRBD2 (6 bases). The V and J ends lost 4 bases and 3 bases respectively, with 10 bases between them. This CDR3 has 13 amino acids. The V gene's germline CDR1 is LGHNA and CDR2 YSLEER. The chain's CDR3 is CASSPRLGYEQYF. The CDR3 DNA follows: TGCGCCAGCAGCCCCCGACTAGGCTACGAGCAGTACTTC.

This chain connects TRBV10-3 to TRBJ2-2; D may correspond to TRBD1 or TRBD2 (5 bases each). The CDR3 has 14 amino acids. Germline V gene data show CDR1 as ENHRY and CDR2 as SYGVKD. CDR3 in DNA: TGTGCGTCCGAGGTGGGGGAATCCACCGGGGAGCTGTTTTTT. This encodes CASEVGESTGELFF.